Listed here are 2 T cell receptor beta chains from one sample, sequenced in a study of T cells in women clearing cervical HPV infection. Here immunoSEQ multiplex PCR was the method, and the copy in TCRdb shows in-frame clones only, minus some. The sample totals about 37,000 clones. The sample taken for sequencing was blood buffy coat. Every receptor here comes from a woman aged 18 to 75 with a cervical HPV16 infection that either progressed to CIN3+ or cleared (not recorded which).

As regards this clone: The CDR3 is cut off 3 residues early in the read; its end comes from the germline J gene. This rearrangement joins TRBV6-2 or TRBV6-3 to TRBJ2-1; 8 bases agree with TRBD1. V was pared by 6 bases and J by 3 bases, with 13 bases of the junction left unmatched. In germline, CDR1 is MNHEY, CDR2 SVGEGT. The CDR3 sequence is 17 residues long. CDR3 bases read: TGTGCCAGCAGCCCCAGGGGGCGGGGTATCTACTACAATGAG. Protein: CASSPRGRGIYYNE. Given in full, the CDR3 is CASSPRGRGIYYNEQFF.

The covered CDR3 bases are TGCGCCAGCAGCCTGGGACAGGGGGGCTATGGC. Encoded protein: CASSLGQGGYG. The full-length CDR3 reads as CASSLGQGGYGYTF. J is TRBJ1-2 and V is TRBV5-1; 11 nucleotides match TRBD1. The read falls 3 residues short of the CDR3 end, and the missing part is taken from the germline J gene. Germline loops: CDR1 SGHRS, CDR2 YFSETQ. Unmatched junction bases numbered 3, after V lost 4 bases and J lost 4 bases. The CDR3 loop spans 14 amino acids.